These 23 T cell receptor beta chains originate from one sample sequenced in a study of technical replicates of blood from a handful of donors. Assay used: immunoSEQ multiplex PCR; TCRdb lists only in-frame clones, some missing. Among some 82,000 clones listed, about 97% were seen once. The sample comprised T cells isolated from PBMCs. Every receptor here comes from a human donor in good health.

CDR3 sequence: CASSFDRGLSGELFF. As DNA, the CDR3 is TGTGCCAGCAGCTTCGACAGGGGCCTCTCCGGGGAGCTGTTTTTT. V gene TRBV11-3 combines with J gene TRBJ2-2; 8 bases map to TRBD1. V lost 3 bases and J lost 6; bases outside the gene matches: 6. The CDR3 covers 15 residues. Per the germline V gene, CDR1 is SGHNT and CDR2 is YENEEA. Variable domain in full (rest from reference TRBV11-3 and TRBJ2-2): EAGVVQSPRYKIIEKKQPVAFWCNPISGHNTLYWYLQNLGQGPELLIRYENEEAVDDSQLPKDRFSAERLKGVDSTLKIQPAELGDSAVYLCASSFDRGLSGELFFGEGSRLTVL.

The V and J genes are TRBV6-5 and TRBJ2-1; D not resolved. Germline V lookup: CDR1 MNHEY, CDR2 SVGAGI. The CDR3 loop spans 11 amino acids. V lost 0 bases and J 8 bases, leaving 2 bases between the germline ends. The CDR3 here is CASSYSDEQFF. CDR3 in DNA: TGTGCCAGCAGTTACTCCGATGAGCAGTTCTTC.

The CDR3 spells CASSVNGNEQFF. The DNA of the CDR3 is TGTGCCAGCAGCGTAAACGGCAATGAGCAGTTCTTC. The J gene is TRBJ2-1, the V gene TRBV9, with D unresolved. Trimming removed 1 base at V and 6 bases at J, with 5 bases between. This CDR3 contains 12 residues. Germline CDR1 SGDLS, CDR2 YYNGEE.

The chain uses TRBV11-2 and TRBJ2-7; the D gene is possibly TRBD1 (5 bases). This CDR3 region has 12 residues. Germline assignment: CDR1 SGHAT and CDR2 FQNNGV. V was trimmed by 6 bases and J by 6 bases, leaving 12 bases between them. The CDR3 DNA reads as TGTGCCAGCAGTCTTCAGGGCGGCGAGCAGTACTTC. Residues: CASSLQGGEQYF.

The CDR3 protein is CASSRGLLWDSRTANSYEQYF. CDR3 bases: TGTGCCAGCAGCCGTGGACTCCTCTGGGACAGCCGAACCGCTAACTCCTACGAGCAGTACTTC. The V call is TRBV28, the J call TRBJ2-7, with TRBD1 matching over 7 bases. This CDR3 is built from 21 residues. Germline values: CDR1 MDHEN, CDR2 SYDVKM. The J segment lost 0 bases and the V segment lost 6 bases, leaving 26 bases of the junction unmatched.

This rearrangement joins TRBV7-8 to TRBJ2-4; TRBD2 matches at 7 bases. J gave up 0 bases and V 4 bases, and 21 bases lay outside the gene matches. CDR3 length equals 21 residues. Germline lookup yields CDR1 SGHVS and CDR2 FQNEAQ. Here the CDR3 DNA reads TGTGCCAGCAGCTCATCTTGGGGGGGACCCCAAAGCACATTAGCCAAAAACATTCAGTACTTC. It specifies CASSSSWGGPQSTLAKNIQYF.

The rearrangement joins TRBV27 to TRBJ1-4, with 10 bases fitting TRBD1. J gave up 8 bases and V 5 bases, and 2 bases lay outside the gene matches. Per the germline V gene, CDR1 is MNHEY and CDR2 is SMNVEV (reference sequence). The CDR3 contains 13 residues. CDR3 in amino acids: CASSGQGDEKLFF. Here the CDR3 DNA reads TGTGCCAGCAGTGGACAGGGGGACGAAAAACTGTTTTTT.

The chain combines TRBV19 with TRBJ1-2; perhaps TRBD1 as D (6 bases). Looked up from germline, CDR1 is LNHDA and CDR2 is SQIVND (reference sequence). This CDR3 comprises 12 residues. The V and J ends lost 5 bases and 7 bases respectively, with 11 bases between them. The CDR3 loop is CASSSTGFGYTF. In DNA form, the CDR3 reads TGTGCCAGTAGTTCGACAGGATTTGGCTACACCTTC.

V is TRBV6-5 and J is TRBJ2-7; no reliable D call. The length of the CDR3 is 12 residues. Germline CDR1 is MNHEY and CDR2 is SVGAGI. Trimming shortened V by 5 bases and J by 2 bases, and 7 bases separated the two germline ends. The CDR3 nucleotides are TGTGCCAGCAGTACGCACACCTACGAGCAGTACTTC. This translates into CASSTHTYEQYF.

The V gene is TRBV30, the J gene TRBJ1-2; 7 nucleotides line up with TRBD1. Germline V gene lookup returns CDR1 GTSNPN and CDR2 SVGIG (reference sequence). The trim removed 4 bases at V and 10 bases at J, leaving 9 bases unmatched. CDR3 size: 12 residues. CDR3 sequence: CAWTEGAPVYTF. As DNA, the CDR3 is TGTGCCTGGACCGAGGGGGCCCCGGTCTACACCTTC.

This clone has a single count. The chain carries TRBV2 and TRBJ1-1, with a possible D match to TRBD1 (5 bases). With 4 bases removed from V and 1 base from J, the gap between germline ends came to 10 bases. CDR3 length: 14 amino acids. In germline, CDR1 is SNHLY, CDR2 FYNNEI. CDR3 sequence (DNA): TGTGCCAGCAGTGCCGAGACAGCGAACACTGAAGCTTTCTTT. As protein: CASSAETANTEAFF.

J is TRBJ2-1 and V is TRBV5-1; maybe TRBD1 (6 bases). This CDR3 comprises 14 residues. Germline loops: CDR1 SGHRS, CDR2 YFSETQ. With 0 bases removed from V and 5 bases from J, the gap between germline ends came to 9 bases. The CDR3 DNA follows: TGCGCCAGCAGCTTGGGACAGGTCGACAATGAGCAGTTCTTC. This translates into CASSLGQVDNEQFF.

V usage is TRBV29-1 and J usage is TRBJ1-3; D perhaps matches TRBD1 (6 bases). Per the germline V gene, CDR1 is SQVTM and CDR2 is ANQGSEA. V lost 6 bases, J lost 1 base, and 10 bases lay in between. The CDR3 covers 13 residues. The CDR3 DNA reads TGCAGCGTCGAGACAGGATCTGGAAACACCATATATTTT. Its protein is CSVETGSGNTIYF.

J is TRBJ2-3 and V is TRBV7-8; D gene unclear. This CDR3 is 13 amino acids long. Trimming left V 4 bases short and J 2 bases short, with 7 bases between. Germline V gene sequence: CDR1 SGHVS, CDR2 FQNEAQ. The CDR3 coding sequence is TGTGCCAGCAGCTACAGACCCACAGATACGCAGTATTTT. It is translated as CASSYRPTDTQYF.

The sample holds one count of this clone. The chain couples TRBV6-1 to TRBJ2-2; 8 nucleotides align to TRBD1. J was trimmed by 1 base and V by 5 bases; bases with no gene match: 6. CDR1 and CDR2 (germline): MNHNS, SASEGT. This CDR3 is built from 16 residues. The CDR3 is CASSQDRGLNTGELFF. In nucleotides, the CDR3 is TGTGCCAGCAGTCAAGACAGGGGCTTGAACACCGGGGAGCTGTTTTTT.

V is TRBV6-5 and J is TRBJ1-1, with D uncertain. The CDR3 runs to 13 residues. V was shortened by 6 bases and J by 1 base, with 9 bases between the two germline ends. The V gene's germline CDR1 is MNHEY and CDR2 SVGAGI. CDR3: CASRNNRNTEAFF. CDR3 bases: TGTGCCAGCAGGAATAACAGGAACACTGAAGCTTTCTTT.

V gene TRBV27 combines with J gene TRBJ1-4; 9 nucleotides match TRBD1. CDR1 MNHEY and CDR2 SMNVEV come from the germline V gene (reference sequence). The V gene end was trimmed by 5 bases and the J gene end by 3 bases; junction bases not matched to a gene: 10. CDR3 length equals 17 residues. This CDR3 reads CASSPLNRGRSNEKLFF. As DNA, the CDR3 is TGTGCCAGCAGTCCCCTCAACAGGGGGCGATCTAATGAAAAACTGTTTTTT.

This rearrangement joins TRBV10-1 to TRBJ2-7; tentatively, D is TRBD2 (6 bases). From germline, CDR1 is WNHNN and CDR2 SYGVQD (reference sequence). The V end lost 8 bases, the J end lost 5 bases, and 16 bases lay between the germline ends. The CDR3 consists of 13 residues. In nucleotides, the CDR3 is TGCGCCAGCCTTCCGGGAGAGTTTCACGAGCAGTACTTC. Translation gives CASLPGEFHEQYF.

The V gene is TRBV10-1, the J gene TRBJ2-5; maybe TRBD1 (6 bases). V lost 6 bases, J lost 2 bases, and 16 bases lay in between. This CDR3 is 15 amino acids long. Germline lookup yields CDR1 WNHNN and CDR2 SYGVQD (reference sequence). CDR3 DNA: TGCGCCAGCAGCAAGGACGGACAGCCACAAGAGACCCAGTACTTC. Translation: CASSKDGQPQETQYF.

The chain joins TRBV7-9 to TRBJ2-3; D may be TRBD2 (5 bases). The ends were cut back, 3 bases at V and 7 bases at J, with 17 bases in the middle. The CDR3 consists of 15 residues. The germline CDR1 and CDR2 sequences are SEHNR and FQNEAQ (reference sequence). The CDR3 sequence is CASSFEGGWGNTQYF. The CDR3 nucleotides read TGTGCCAGCAGCTTTGAAGGAGGATGGGGAAATACGCAGTATTTT. Full variable domain (rest looked up from reference TRBV7-9 and TRBJ2-3): DTGVSQNPRHKITKRGQNVTFRCDPISEHNRLYWYRQTLGQGPEFLTYFQNEAQLEKSRLLSDRFSAERPKGSFSTLEIQRTEQGDSAMYLCASSFEGGWGNTQYFGPGTRLTVL.

The CDR3 loop reads CASSSGTGGSGANVLTF. Written as DNA, the CDR3 is TGCGCCAGCAGCTCGGGGACAGGCGGCTCTGGGGCCAACGTCCTGACTTTC. V usage is TRBV10-1 and J usage is TRBJ2-6; 8 bases are a match to TRBD1. V lost 6 bases to trimming and J lost 0 bases; unmatched junction nucleotides: 7. Looked up from germline, CDR1 is WNHNN and CDR2 is SYGVQD (reference sequence). The CDR3 sequence is 17 residues long.

The chain uses TRBV5-6 and TRBJ2-5, with 12 bases lining up with TRBD2. Losses at the gene ends were 4 bases for V and 3 bases for J; bases not matched to a gene: 4. This CDR3 is built from 15 residues. The V gene's germline CDR1 is SGHDT and CDR2 YYEEEE. The CDR3 region has the DNA TGTGCCAGCAGCCGACGGACTAGCGGGGAAGAGACCCAGTACTTC. Translating gives CASSRRTSGEETQYF.

The V call is TRBV19, the J call TRBJ2-7; D is possibly TRBD1 (6 bases). CDR3 size: 16 residues. CDR1 and CDR2 (germline): LNHDA, SQIVND (reference sequence). Trimming removed 5 bases from V and 0 bases from J, with 17 bases in between. The CDR3: CASSRTGTTYSYEQYF. The CDR3 region has the DNA TGTGCCAGTAGTCGGACCGGGACAACTTACTCCTACGAGCAGTACTTC.